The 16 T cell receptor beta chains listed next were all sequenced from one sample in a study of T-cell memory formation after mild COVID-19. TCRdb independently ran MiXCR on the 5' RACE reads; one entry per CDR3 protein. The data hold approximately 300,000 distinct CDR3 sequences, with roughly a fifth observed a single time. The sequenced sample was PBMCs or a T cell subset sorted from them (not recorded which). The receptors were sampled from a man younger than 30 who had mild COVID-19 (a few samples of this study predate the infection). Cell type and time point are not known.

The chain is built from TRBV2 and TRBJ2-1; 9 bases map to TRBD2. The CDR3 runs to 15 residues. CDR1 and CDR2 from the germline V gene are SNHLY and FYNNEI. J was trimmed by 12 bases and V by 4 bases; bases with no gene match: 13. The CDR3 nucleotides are TGTGCCAGCAGTGTAGGAGAAACTAGCGGGCTTCGGCAGTTCTTC. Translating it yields CASSVGETSGLRQFF.

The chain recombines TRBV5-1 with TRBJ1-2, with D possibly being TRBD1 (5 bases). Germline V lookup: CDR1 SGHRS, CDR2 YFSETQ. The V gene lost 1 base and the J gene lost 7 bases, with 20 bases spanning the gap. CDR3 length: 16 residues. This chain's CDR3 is CASSLSLRLGAGGYTF. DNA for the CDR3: TGCGCCAGCAGCTTGTCCCTTAGGCTCGGGGCAGGTGGCTACACCTTC.

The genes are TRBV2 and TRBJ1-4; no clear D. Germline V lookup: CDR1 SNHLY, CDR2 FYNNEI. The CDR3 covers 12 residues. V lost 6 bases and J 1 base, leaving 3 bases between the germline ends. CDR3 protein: CASRLTNEKLFF. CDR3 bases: TGTGCCAGCAGGTTAACTAATGAAAAACTGTTTTTT.

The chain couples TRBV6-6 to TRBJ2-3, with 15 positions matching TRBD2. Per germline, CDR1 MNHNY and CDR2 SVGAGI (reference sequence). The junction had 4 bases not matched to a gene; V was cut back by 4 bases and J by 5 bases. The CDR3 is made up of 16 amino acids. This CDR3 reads CASSSWGLAGGDTQYF. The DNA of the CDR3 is TGTGCCAGCAGTTCCTGGGGACTAGCGGGGGGAGATACGCAGTATTTT.

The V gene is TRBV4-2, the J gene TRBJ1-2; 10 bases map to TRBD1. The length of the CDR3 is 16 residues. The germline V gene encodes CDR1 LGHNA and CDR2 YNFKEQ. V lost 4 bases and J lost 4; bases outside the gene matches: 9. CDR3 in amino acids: CASSPDRGDIGYGYTF. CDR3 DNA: TGTGCCAGCAGCCCGGACAGGGGGGACATCGGCTATGGCTACACCTTC.

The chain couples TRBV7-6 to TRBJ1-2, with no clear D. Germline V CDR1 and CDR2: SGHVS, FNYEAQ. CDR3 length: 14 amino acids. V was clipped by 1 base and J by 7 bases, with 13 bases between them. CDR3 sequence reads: CASSLEPGISGYTF. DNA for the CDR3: TGTGCCAGCAGCTTAGAGCCGGGAATCAGTGGCTACACCTTC.

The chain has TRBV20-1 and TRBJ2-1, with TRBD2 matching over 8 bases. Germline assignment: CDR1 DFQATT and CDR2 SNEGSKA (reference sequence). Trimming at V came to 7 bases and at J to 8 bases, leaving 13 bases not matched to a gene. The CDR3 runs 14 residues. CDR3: CSGFRSGEGHEQFF. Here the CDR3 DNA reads TGCAGTGGGTTTCGTAGCGGGGAAGGCCATGAGCAGTTCTTC.

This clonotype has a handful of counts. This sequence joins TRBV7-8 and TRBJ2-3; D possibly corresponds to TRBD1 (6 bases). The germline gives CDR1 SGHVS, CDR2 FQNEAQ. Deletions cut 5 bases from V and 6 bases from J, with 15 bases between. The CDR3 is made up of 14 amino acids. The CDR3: CASSRTQGMDTQYF. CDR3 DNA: TGTGCCAGCAGCCGCACCCAGGGGATGGATACGCAGTATTTT.

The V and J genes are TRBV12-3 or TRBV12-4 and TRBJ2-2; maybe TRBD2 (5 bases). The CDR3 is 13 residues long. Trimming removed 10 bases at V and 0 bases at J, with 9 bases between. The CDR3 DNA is TGTGCCATCGAGGGAACGAACACCGGGGAGCTGTTTTTT. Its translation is CAIEGTNTGELFF.

The CDR3 loop is CASSQPLDTQYF. The CDR3 bases are TGCGCCAGCAGCCAACCGCTGGATACGCAGTATTTT. The chain combines TRBV4-1 with TRBJ2-3; D remains unclear. The V gene lost 2 bases and the J gene lost 6 bases, with 6 bases spanning the gap. Germline assignment: CDR1 MGHRA and CDR2 YSYEKL. The CDR3 loop spans 12 amino acids.

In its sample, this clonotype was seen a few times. The CDR3 sequence: CASKAGTHGELFF. DNA for the CDR3: TGTGCCAGCAAGGCAGGGACCCACGGGGAGCTGTTTTTT. This chain joins TRBV11-2 and TRBJ2-2, with D possibly called TRBD1 or TRBD2 (5 bases each). This CDR3 contains 13 residues. Trimming stripped 7 bases from V and 7 bases from J, with 13 bases between. Germline CDR1 and CDR2: SGHAT and FQNNGV.

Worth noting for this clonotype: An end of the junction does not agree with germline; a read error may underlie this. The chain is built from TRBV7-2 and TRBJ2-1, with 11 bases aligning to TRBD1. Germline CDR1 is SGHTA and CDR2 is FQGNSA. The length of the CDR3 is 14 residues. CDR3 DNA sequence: TGTGCCAGCAGCTTATCATACTCCCCGGGACAGGGGGTCTTC. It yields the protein CASSLSYSPGQGVF.

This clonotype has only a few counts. The CDR3 region is CSVEVTAYGYTF. The CDR3 nucleotides read TGCAGCGTTGAAGTCACAGCCTATGGCTACACCTTC. V gene TRBV29-1 combines with J gene TRBJ1-2; D uncertain. The V end was cut by 1 base, the J end by 4 bases, with 7 bases between. CDR3 length: 12 amino acids. From germline, CDR1 is SQVTM and CDR2 ANQGSEA.

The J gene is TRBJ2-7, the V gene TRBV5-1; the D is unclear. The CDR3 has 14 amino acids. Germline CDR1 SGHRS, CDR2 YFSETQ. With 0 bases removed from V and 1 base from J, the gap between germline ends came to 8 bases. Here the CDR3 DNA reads TGCGCCAGCAGCTTGGGGGCAGATTCCTACGAGCAGTACGTC. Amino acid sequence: CASSLGADSYEQYV.

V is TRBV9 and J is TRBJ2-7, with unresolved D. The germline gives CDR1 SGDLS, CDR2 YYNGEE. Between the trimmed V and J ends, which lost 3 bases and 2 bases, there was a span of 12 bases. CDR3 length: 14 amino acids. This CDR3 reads CASSGSGPTYEQYV. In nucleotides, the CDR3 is TGTGCCAGCAGCGGATCCGGGCCCACCTACGAGCAGTACGTC.

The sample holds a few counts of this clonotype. For the CDR3, the DNA is TGTGCCACCAGCAGAGGGTATGGCTACACCTTC. Protein: CATSRGYGYTF. This chain uses TRBV15 with TRBJ1-2; D remains unclear. CDR1 LNHNV and CDR2 YYDKDF come from the germline V gene (reference sequence). The V end lost 1 base, the J end lost 5 bases, and 2 bases lay between the germline ends. CDR3 length: 11 residues.